This is a list of T cell receptor beta chains from one sample in a study of T cell repertoires in cytomegalovirus infection. In TCRdb, the reads were re-called with MiXCR into one record per CDR3 protein. Altogether about a million distinct CDR3 sequences are present, roughly 31% being singletons, with the ten largest covering 13%. These receptors have no known antigen. This specimen consisted of cultured CD8+ T cells from PBMCs, obtained from culture after CMV antigen stimulation. These receptors all stem from a human donor in good health (CMV status not recorded). Some clones in this sample may be carry-over from other donors' samples. Both conserved end residues are part of each CDR3. The order of the fields is J gene, clone size, D gene, V gene, CDR3 protein, CDR3 DNA. A D gene is named only where the DNA matches it firmly. Clone size is stated in some rows and not others, as once, few, many or a class when expanded.

>TRBJ1-2|-|TRBD1|TRBV2
CASPRSGQGAGYTF
TGTGCCAGTCCTCGTTCGGGACAGGGGGCTGGCTACACCTTC
>TRBJ1-5|few|-|TRBV12-3/TRBV12-4
CASSHRPPGNQPQHF
TGTGCCAGCAGTCACAGACCCCCGGGCAATCAGCCCCAGCATTTT
>TRBJ2-2|-|-|TRBV12-3/TRBV12-4
CVSSSAPPTTGELFF
TGTGTCAGCAGTTCGGCCCCGCCGACCACCGGGGAGCTGTTTTTT
>TRBJ2-1|-|TRBD2|TRBV9
CASSVGRGASYNEQFF
TGTGCCAGCAGCGTCGGGCGGGGGGCGTCCTACAATGAGCAGTTCTTC
>TRBJ1-5|-|TRBD1|TRBV6-6
CASSYTTGYQPQHF
TGTGCCAGCAGTTATACGACAGGGTATCAGCCCCAGCATTTT
>TRBJ2-1|-|-|TRBV27
CASMPGASYNEQFF
TGTGCCAGCATGCCGGGGGCCTCCTACAATGAGCAGTTCTTC
>TRBJ2-7|few|TRBD1|TRBV27
CASGPGQGMNEQYF
TGTGCCAGCGGACCGGGACAGGGCATGAACGAGCAGTACTTC
>TRBJ2-2|-|-|TRBV27
CASSSGGSLNTGELFF
TGTGCCAGCAGTTCTGGGGGAAGCTTGAACACCGGGGAGCTGTTTTTT
>TRBJ1-2|-|-|TRBV12-3/TRBV12-4
CASTWGFYGYTF
TGTGCCAGCACCTGGGGGTTCTATGGCTACACCTTC
>TRBJ2-7|few|TRBD1|TRBV6-6
CASSRTGYPYEQYF
TGTGCCAGCTCGAGGACAGGGTATCCCTACGAGCAGTACTTC
>TRBJ1-3|few|-|TRBV6-5
CASSYSVTAGNTIYF
TGTGCCAGCAGTTACTCGGTTACAGCCGGAAACACCATATATTTT
>TRBJ2-1|-|-|TRBV5-4
CASSAGQYNEQFF
TGTGCCAGCAGCGCCGGACAGTACAATGAGCAGTTCTTC
>TRBJ1-1|few|TRBD1|TRBV6-1
CASSEGQGATEAFF
TGTGCCAGCAGTGAGGGACAGGGGGCCACTGAAGCTTTCTTT
>TRBJ2-1|-|TRBD1|TRBV6-5
CASSYDRGSGNEQFF
TGTGCCAGCAGTTACGACAGGGGCAGTGGGAATGAGCAGTTCTTC
>TRBJ2-3|-|TRBD2|TRBV7-3
CASSYSGGVGDTQYF
TGTGCCAGCAGCTATAGCGGGGGGGTCGGAGATACGCAGTATTTT
>TRBJ2-7|-|-|TRBV27
CASSGSGARNSYEQYF
TGTGCCAGCAGTGGATCCGGGGCGCGGAACTCCTACGAGCAGTACTTC
>TRBJ1-1|-|-|TRBV14
CASSPIDRGSNTEAFF
TGTGCCAGCAGCCCCATAGACCGGGGATCGAACACTGAAGCTTTCTTT
>TRBJ2-7|-|TRBD2|TRBV5-6
CASSGTSGAYEQYF
TGTGCCAGCAGCGGAACTAGCGGGGCTTACGAGCAGTACTTC
>TRBJ1-5|once|TRBD1|TRBV6-2/TRBV6-3
CASSPPPRQGINQPQHF
TGTGCCAGCTCCCCGCCCCCTCGACAGGGAATCAATCAGCCCCAGCATTTT
>TRBJ2-1|-|-|TRBV6-1
CASSPDGGFCEQFF
TGTGCCAGCAGTCCGGATGGCGGTTTCTGTGAGCAGTTCTTC
>TRBJ1-4|many|TRBD1|TRBV7-2
CASSAWDRGATNEKLFF
TGTGCCAGCAGCGCGTGGGACAGGGGAGCAACTAATGAAAAACTGTTTTTT
>TRBJ1-6|-|-|TRBV4-2
CASSGVGSYNSPLHF
TGTGCCAGTTCAGGGGTGGGCTCCTATAATTCACCCCTCCACTTT
>TRBJ1-5|-|-|TRBV12-3/TRBV12-4
CASSPFGVNQPQHF
TGTGCCAGCAGTCCTTTCGGGGTCAATCAGCCCCAGCATTTT
>TRBJ1-3|-|-|TRBV6-1
CASSEASWGSSGNTIYF
TGTGCCAGCAGTGAAGCGTCGTGGGGGTCGTCTGGAAACACCATATATTTT
>TRBJ1-1|few|-|TRBV19
CASSIDWEGWNTEAFF
TGTGCCAGTAGTATAGATTGGGAGGGGTGGAACACTGAAGCTTTCTTT
>TRBJ2-7|-|-|TRBV5-5
CASSLDVSAYEQYF
TGTGCCAGCAGCTTGGACGTTTCCGCCTACGAGCAGTACTTC
>TRBJ1-2|many|-|TRBV12-5
CASGSKVNYGYTF
TGTGCTAGTGGCTCTAAAGTCAACTATGGCTACACCTTC
>TRBJ2-5|-|TRBD2|TRBV6-6
CASGGLVGDQETQYF
TGTGCCAGCGGAGGACTAGTAGGAGATCAAGAGACCCAGTACTTC